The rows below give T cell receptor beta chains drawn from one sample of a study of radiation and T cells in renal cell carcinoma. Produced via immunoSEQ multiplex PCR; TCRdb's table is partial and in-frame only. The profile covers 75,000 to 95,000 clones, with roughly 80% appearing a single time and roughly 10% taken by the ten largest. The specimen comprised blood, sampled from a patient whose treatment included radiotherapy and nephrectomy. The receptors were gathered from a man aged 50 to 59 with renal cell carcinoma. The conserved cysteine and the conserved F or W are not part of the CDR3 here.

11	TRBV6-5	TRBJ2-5	ASSYGFQETQY
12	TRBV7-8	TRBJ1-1	ASSLGAGNTEAF
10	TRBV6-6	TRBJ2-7	ASDRDGVRQY
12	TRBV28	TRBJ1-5	ASNPGGAGQPQH
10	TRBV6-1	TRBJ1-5	ASKTGGQPQH
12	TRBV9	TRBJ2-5	ASSVGGTQETQY
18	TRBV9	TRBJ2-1	ASSVTISRSGGLPGDEQF
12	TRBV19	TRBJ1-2	ASSRTGGLYGYT
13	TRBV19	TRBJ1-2	ASMAGGLGTYGYT
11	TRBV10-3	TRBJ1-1	AIRAQLNTEAF
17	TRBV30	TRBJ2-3	AWSVWSVTSGRASDTQY
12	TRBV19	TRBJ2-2	ASIGAGSGGELF
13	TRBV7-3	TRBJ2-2	ASSMDRQRTGELF
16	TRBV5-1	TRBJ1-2	ASSLFPPVDRGGYGYT
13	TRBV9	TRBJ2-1	ASSSGSDLEHEQF
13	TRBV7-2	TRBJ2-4	ASSLRVRGDDIQY
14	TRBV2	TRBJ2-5	ASSAASGRGPETQY
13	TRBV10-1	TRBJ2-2	ASRATSGSTGELF
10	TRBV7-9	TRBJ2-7	ASSFSTYEQY
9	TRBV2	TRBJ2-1	ASTGFDEQF
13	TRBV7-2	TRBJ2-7	ASSVGQASSYEQY
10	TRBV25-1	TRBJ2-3	ASGYRADTQY
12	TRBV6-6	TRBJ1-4	ASSSTGGNEKLF
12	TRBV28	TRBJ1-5	ASRSGTFNQPQH
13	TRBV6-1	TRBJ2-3	ASAEGAGNTDTQY
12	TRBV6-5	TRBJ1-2	ASSPGVTSYGYT
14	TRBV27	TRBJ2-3	ASTPLRGMRSDTQY